A selection of T cell receptor beta chains follows, all from one sample in a study of cytomegalovirus exposure and HLA in healthy donors. The data were produced by immunoSEQ multiplex PCR, yet TCRdb's version contains in-frame clones alone and is incomplete. The table has around 130,000 clones, 70% to 90% seen once. Sequencing used PBMCs. These receptors all come from a woman aged 40 to 50 in good health and CMV-seronegative. The conserved cysteine and the conserved F or W are not part of the CDR3 here. Fields, in order: V gene, J gene, CDR3 protein.

TRBV19,TRBJ1-4,ASTGGATNEKLF
TRBV7-9,TRBJ2-7,ASSLEEGTEQY
TRBV28,TRBJ1-2,ASSLFGTGPYGYT
TRBV9,TRBJ1-6,ASSVDWNSPLH
TRBV19,TRBJ2-5,ASSSLAAGQETQY
TRBV5-4,TRBJ1-3,ASSLNGGVDGNTIY
TRBV7-8,TRBJ2-7,ASSYTSGSSYEQY
TRBV28,TRBJ1-5,ASSFGGNQPQH
TRBV5-1,TRBJ2-5,ASRAEEETQY
TRBV5-4,TRBJ2-3,ASSYTTSYTDTQY
TRBV29-1,TRBJ1-5,SVASAGDQPQH
TRBV7-2,TRBJ1-2,ASSAQVYRVDYGYT
TRBV5-1,TRBJ2-1,ASSPGLAGGEEQF
TRBV2,TRBJ1-2,ASSVSSGVIYGYT
TRBV29-1,TRBJ1-2,SVARDSHYGYT
TRBV30,TRBJ2-1,AWSVRRRDQFEQF
TRBV28,TRBJ1-1,ASSPAGTGGNTEAF
TRBV11-2,TRBJ1-6,ASSTGDSLYNSPLH
TRBV7-6,TRBJ2-3,ASSFAGLAGLSDTQY
TRBV5-1,TRBJ2-5,ASSSTGTGETQY
TRBV5-5,TRBJ2-2,ASSGLAGGDGELF
TRBV7-9,TRBJ2-3,SSSLTGYGSDTQY